These 5 T cell receptor beta chains were sequenced from one sample in a study of identifying expanded T cells in peripheral blood (dated by TCRdb to about 2019). Receptors were amplified or captured by the immunoSEQ multiplex PCR assay. Sourced from immuneACCESS, this table was stored by TCRdb with only in-frame sequences that have V and J called. A share of the clones is absent; for the studies checked, an unresolved V gene accounts for under half, and the remainder has no known explanation. Here the sample has approximately 130,000 clones; about 80% occur a single time. The top ten clones comprise 3.3% of the sample. The sequenced sample was blood. The source of these receptors is a person aged 18 to 75 in good health.

CDR3 bases: TGCGCCAGCAGTGTGACTAGCGGGGGGGCCACGGGTGAGCAGTTCTTC. Translated: CASSVTSGGATGEQFF. This sequence joins TRBV10-2 and TRBJ2-1, with 14 bases lining up with TRBD2. Per the germline V gene, CDR1 is WSHSY and CDR2 is SAAADI. The junction had 8 bases not matched to a gene; V was cut back by 4 bases and J by 9 bases. This CDR3 has 16 amino acids.

This chain links TRBV10-3 with TRBJ2-3; 10 positions match TRBD1. J gave up 3 bases and V 2 bases, and 11 bases lay outside the gene matches. The CDR3 contains 18 residues. Germline values: CDR1 ENHRY, CDR2 SYGVKD. CDR3 DNA: TGTGCCATCAGTGAGGGTTTGACCGGGACAGGGGAAACAGATACGCAGTATTTT. Translating it yields CAISEGLTGTGETDTQYF.

The rearrangement joins TRBV2 to TRBJ2-7; D gene uncertain. V was trimmed by 5 bases and J by 6 bases, leaving 14 bases between them. The CDR3 loop spans 13 amino acids. The V gene's germline CDR1 is SNHLY and CDR2 FYNNEI. Written as DNA, the CDR3 is TGTGCCAGCAGTACTTATGCCGCCGGCGAGCAGTACTTC. Protein: CASSTYAAGEQYF. The full variable domain, with the rest looked up from reference TRBV2 and TRBJ2-7, is EPEVTQTPSHQVTQMGQEVILRCVPISNHLYFYWYRQILGQKVEFLVSFYNNEISEKSEIFDDQFSVERPDGSNFTLKIRSTKLEDSAMYFCASSTYAAGEQYFGPGTRLTVT.

This chain links TRBV13 with TRBJ2-5; unclear D gene. The V and J ends lost 0 bases and 2 bases respectively, with 7 bases between them. This CDR3 is built from 14 residues. Germline-derived CDR1 and CDR2 are PRHDT and FYEKMQ (reference sequence). The CDR3 here is CASSLGAVQETQYF. The DNA for the CDR3 is TGTGCCAGCAGCTTAGGGGCGGTACAAGAGACCCAGTACTTC.

The CDR3: CASSPQGASGANVLTF. The CDR3 DNA sequence: TGTGCCAGTAGTCCACAGGGGGCGTCTGGGGCCAACGTCCTGACTTTC. The chain joins TRBV19 to TRBJ2-6, with TRBD1 matching over 9 bases. The V and J ends lost 5 bases and 1 base, in that order; junction bases with no gene match: 3. CDR1 LNHDA and CDR2 SQIVND come from the germline V gene (reference sequence). There are 16 residues in the CDR3.